The 28 T cell receptor beta chains reported below all come from one sample, sequenced in a study of T cell repertoires in cytomegalovirus infection. No cognate antigen is known for these TCRs. TCRdb reprocessed the reads with MiXCR, giving one entry per CDR3 protein. The sample lists about 350,000 distinct CDR3 sequences, around a third occurring once. The sample in question was cultured PBMCs, obtained from culture after CMV antigen stimulation. These receptors all stem from a human donor in good health (CMV status not recorded). Some clones in this sample may be carry-over from other donors' samples.

The V and J genes are TRBV4-3 and TRBJ2-2, with D possibly TRBD2 on 6 matching bases. Per germline, CDR1 LGHNA and CDR2 YSLEER. CDR3 length: 17 amino acids. The V and J ends lost 1 base and 2 bases respectively, with 14 bases between them. The CDR3, as DNA: TGCGCCAGCAGCCAAGGAGTCGGGAGCATTAACACCGGGGAGCTGTTTTTT. It is translated as CASSQGVGSINTGELFF.

This chain connects TRBV28 to TRBJ2-3, with a weak D call TRBD2 (5 bases). This CDR3 has 15 residues. The germline V gene has CDR1 MDHEN and CDR2 SYDVKM. V gave up 4 bases and J gave up 2 bases, with 13 bases separating them. DNA of the CDR3: TGTGCCAGCAGTTCCTCTTCGGGGTTCACAGATACGCAGTATTTT. This encodes CASSSSSGFTDTQYF.

This sequence joins TRBV28 and TRBJ1-5; weak D call: TRBD1 (5 bases). The CDR3 consists of 16 residues. Germline assignment: CDR1 MDHEN and CDR2 SYDVKM. Trimming left V 3 bases short and J 0 bases short, with 12 bases between. The CDR3 nucleotides are TGTGCCAGCAGTTTGGGACCACCTTATAGCAATCAGCCCCAGCATTTT. As protein: CASSLGPPYSNQPQHF.

The rearrangement links TRBV11-1 to TRBJ2-7, with D hard to call. V was cut by 0 bases and J by 2 bases, with 8 bases left in between. Germline CDR1 reads SGHAT; CDR2 reads FQDESV (reference sequence). The CDR3 runs to 14 residues. CDR3 DNA: TGTGCCAGCAGCTTAGCTAAGACCCCCTACGAGCAGTACTTC. Translation gives CASSLAKTPYEQYF.

The chain uses TRBV29-1 and TRBJ2-1; TRBD2 agrees at 7 bases. The germline V gene has CDR1 SQVTM and CDR2 ANQGSEA. The J segment lost 10 bases and the V segment lost 8 bases, leaving 8 bases of the junction unmatched. This CDR3 has 11 amino acids. Here the CDR3 reads CSTLTGGEQFF. In DNA, the CDR3 is TGCAGCACTCTAACGGGAGGCGAGCAGTTCTTC.

This clonotype was seen more than once but under ten times. This chain connects TRBV5-4 to TRBJ2-5; tentatively, D is TRBD2 (6 bases). Germline CDR1 is SGHNT and CDR2 is YYREEE (reference sequence). Trimming stripped 2 bases from V and 4 bases from J, with 21 bases between. The length of the CDR3 is 17 residues. CDR3 DNA sequence: TGTGCCAGCAGCTTTGTGAGCGGGCGCCCGGCAGGAGAGACCCAGTACTTC. Translated, it gives CASSFVSGRPAGETQYF.

This clonotype came up a few times. The V and J genes are TRBV7-9 and TRBJ2-7; TRBD1 is a possible D gene (6 bases). CDR3 length equals 18 residues. Germline lookup yields CDR1 SEHNR and CDR2 FQNEAQ (reference sequence). V lost 1 base to trimming and J lost 2 bases, with 21 bases between them. The DNA for the CDR3 is TGTGCCAGCAGCTTAGTTAGGGACAAAACCAAATTCACCTACGAGCAGTACGTC. Its translation: CASSLVRDKTKFTYEQYV.

The chain uses TRBV6-2 or TRBV6-3 and TRBJ2-7, with D perhaps TRBD1 (6 bases). This CDR3 has 13 amino acids. Trimming pared 6 bases from V and 4 bases from J, leaving 13 bases between. Germline-derived CDR1 and CDR2 are MNHEY and SVGEGT. CDR3 loop: CASRRTDPYEQYF. The CDR3, as DNA: TGTGCCAGCAGGCGGACAGACCCTTACGAGCAGTACTTC.

This clonotype has a handful of counts. The chain links TRBV29-1 to TRBJ2-2; D may match TRBD1 or TRBD2 (5 bases each). This CDR3 spans 12 amino acids. Germline-derived CDR1 and CDR2 are SQVTM and ANQGSEA. The ends were cut back, 6 bases at V and 8 bases at J, with 13 bases in the middle. CDR3: CSVGPRGGELFF. The CDR3 DNA is TGCAGCGTGGGACCCCGAGGTGGGGAGCTGTTTTTT.

This clonotype was recorded only once. The V gene is TRBV2, the J gene TRBJ2-5; no firm D call. This CDR3 spans 14 amino acids. Germline V gene lookup returns CDR1 SNHLY and CDR2 FYNNEI. With 3 bases removed from V and 5 bases from J, the gap between germline ends came to 13 bases. The DNA of the CDR3 is TGTGCCAGCAGTGAGTTCTACGGGCGGGAGACCCAGTACTTC. Translating gives CASSEFYGRETQYF.

This chain joins TRBV7-2 and TRBJ2-6; TRBD2 matches 11 bases. The CDR3 has 18 residues. Germline CDR1 is SGHTA and CDR2 is FQGNSA. The V and J ends lost 2 bases and 2 bases, in that order; junction bases with no gene match: 5. CDR3 DNA: TGTGCCAGCAGCTTACTAGCGGGAGGCAGGGCTGGGGCCAACGTCCTGACTTTC. Its translation: CASSLLAGGRAGANVLTF.

This clonotype was seen a handful of times. This rearrangement joins TRBV6-1 to TRBJ2-1, with D hard to call. V lost 3 bases and J lost 10, with 7 bases in between. Germline lookup yields CDR1 MNHNS and CDR2 SASEGT. The CDR3 extends over 11 amino acids. CDR3 region: CASSDFREQFF. The DNA for the CDR3 is TGTGCCAGCAGTGATTTCCGGGAGCAGTTCTTC.

At least ten counts were recorded for this clonotype. The rearrangement links TRBV7-2 to TRBJ1-4; tentatively, D is TRBD1 (6 bases). The CDR3 totals 14 residues. From germline, CDR1 is SGHTA and CDR2 FQGNSA. V was clipped by 5 bases and J by 8 bases, with 15 bases between them. CDR3 sequence (DNA): TGTGCCAGCAGCCAACCAGGGGCGGCGGAAAAACTGTTTTTT. Its translation is CASSQPGAAEKLFF.

V gene TRBV12-3 or TRBV12-4 combines with J gene TRBJ2-1; tentatively, D is TRBD2 (6 bases). The CDR3 runs 15 residues. V dropped 0 bases and J dropped 6 bases, with 12 bases sitting between them. Here the CDR3 reads CASSLASGPFNEQFF. In nucleotides, the CDR3 is TGTGCCAGCAGTTTAGCTAGCGGCCCATTCAATGAGCAGTTCTTC.

The CDR3 DNA is TGTGCCATCACGATTGGTCTAGGGGATGCCGAGCAGTACTTC. Its protein product is CAITIGLGDAEQYF. The chain employs TRBV10-3 and TRBJ2-7; possibly TRBD1 for D (5 bases). Per germline, CDR1 ENHRY and CDR2 SYGVKD. CDR3 size: 14 residues. V lost 7 bases and J lost 6, with 19 bases in between.

CDR3: CATSDMTSGGTDTQYF. The CDR3 DNA reads as TGTGCCACCAGTGATATGACTAGCGGGGGCACAGATACGCAGTATTTT. The chain is built from TRBV24-1 and TRBJ2-3, with 11 positions matching TRBD2. The length of the CDR3 is 16 residues. Germline assignment: CDR1 KGHDR and CDR2 SFDVKD. V shed 3 bases and J 1 base; nucleotides not matched to a gene: 2.

The rearrangement links TRBV18 to TRBJ2-2, with D possibly being TRBD2 (5 bases). The CDR3 is made up of 15 amino acids. Trimming took off 8 bases at V and 5 bases at J, with 18 bases between the two ends. Germline CDR1 KGHSH, CDR2 LQKENI. The CDR3 loop reads CASPSGGAPTGELFF. The DNA for the CDR3 is TGTGCCAGCCCATCCGGAGGAGCCCCGACCGGGGAGCTGTTTTTT.

This clonotype showed up just a few times. The CDR3: CASSQGEGTTNEKLFF. The CDR3 coding sequence is TGCGCCAGCAGCCAAGGGGAGGGGACAACTAATGAAAAACTGTTTTTT. The gene calls are TRBV4-1 and TRBJ1-4; D possibly corresponds to TRBD1 (5 bases). Trimming removed 1 base at V and 0 bases at J, with 9 bases between. Germline loops: CDR1 MGHRA, CDR2 YSYEKL. The CDR3 consists of 16 residues.

This clonotype was counted a few times. The chain couples TRBV7-8 to TRBJ2-7; the D gene is possibly TRBD2 (6 bases). The CDR3 length is 15 residues. Germline V lookup: CDR1 SGHVS, CDR2 FQNEAQ. V was cut by 5 bases and J by 3 bases, with 17 bases left in between. CDR3 DNA sequence: TGTGCCAGCAGCCTCTCTAGCGTGGGCTTCTACGAGCAGTACTTC. Its protein is CASSLSSVGFYEQYF. The complete variable domain, with remaining parts taken from reference TRBV7-8 and TRBJ2-7, reads GAGVSQSPRYKVAKRGQDVALRCDPISGHVSLFWYQQALGQGPEFLTYFQNEAQLDKSGLPSDRFFAERPEGSVSTLKIQRTQQEDSAVYLCASSLSSVGFYEQYFGPGTRLTVT.

The rearrangement uses TRBV20-1 and TRBJ1-4; D possibly corresponds to TRBD1 (6 bases). Germline V gene sequence: CDR1 DFQATT, CDR2 SNEGSKA (reference sequence). The CDR3 is 13 residues long. The V gene lost 6 bases and the J gene lost 4 bases, with 12 bases spanning the gap. CDR3 region: CSATGWNNEKLFF. CDR3 coding DNA: TGCAGTGCAACAGGGTGGAATAATGAAAAACTGTTTTTT.

This sequence joins TRBV19 and TRBJ2-3, with 9 bases lining up with TRBD1. J gave up 4 bases and V 3 bases, and 11 bases lay outside the gene matches. The CDR3 totals 17 residues. Germline lookup yields CDR1 LNHDA and CDR2 SQIVND (reference sequence). The chain's CDR3 is CASSISDRGFVPDTQYF. CDR3 bases: TGTGCCAGTAGTATTTCGGACAGGGGATTTGTTCCAGATACGCAGTATTTT.

The chain employs TRBV7-8 and TRBJ2-3; D is possibly TRBD2 (6 bases). Trimming removed 5 bases from V and 1 base from J, with 10 bases in between. Per the germline V gene, CDR1 is SGHVS and CDR2 is FQNEAQ. CDR3 length: 14 residues. The CDR3 sequence: CASSIQRGTDTQYF. The CDR3 DNA sequence: TGTGCCAGCAGCATTCAGCGGGGCACAGATACGCAGTATTTT.

The chain is built from TRBV5-1 and TRBJ2-2; D gene uncertain. The CDR3 extends over 12 amino acids. Trimming removed 0 bases at V and 7 bases at J, with 4 bases between. The germline gives CDR1 SGHRS, CDR2 YFSETQ. The CDR3 reads CASSLGVGELFF. The CDR3 DNA reads as TGCGCCAGCAGCTTGGGAGTCGGGGAGCTGTTTTTT.

This clonotype was detected only a few times. The chain is built from TRBV2 and TRBJ1-5; a weak D match, TRBD1 (6 bases). The CDR3 consists of 18 residues. Germline V gene data show CDR1 as SNHLY and CDR2 as FYNNEI. The germline V and J ends were trimmed by 8 bases and 0 bases, with 23 bases remaining between them. CDR3 sequence (DNA): TGTGCCAGCTCGTACCTCTCAGGGGCCCTTTATAGCAATCAGCCCCAGCATTTT. It yields the protein CASSYLSGALYSNQPQHF.

The gene calls are TRBV3-1 and TRBJ2-7, with D possibly TRBD2 on 6 matching bases. The germline V gene has CDR1 LGHDT and CDR2 YNNKEL (reference sequence). V shed 0 bases and J shed 6 bases, with 12 bases lying between them. The CDR3 runs 14 residues. The CDR3 reads CASSQDPQEGEQYF. CDR3 bases: TGTGCCAGCAGCCAAGATCCCCAGGAGGGCGAGCAGTACTTC.

This rearrangement joins TRBV29-1 to TRBJ1-1, with a tentative D call TRBD1 (6 bases). The CDR3 is 10 amino acids. Per the germline V gene, CDR1 is SQVTM and CDR2 is ANQGSEA. V lost 7 bases and J 6 bases, leaving 9 bases between the germline ends. The CDR3 loop reads CSARGPEAFF. CDR3 in DNA: TGCAGCGCCAGGGGACCTGAAGCTTTCTTT.

The V call is TRBV7-2, the J call TRBJ2-3, with 8 positions matching TRBD1. With 3 bases clipped from V and 4 bases from J, the junction kept 6 bases outside the gene matches. The CDR3 covers 15 residues. The germline V gene encodes CDR1 SGHTA and CDR2 FQGNSA. The CDR3 here is CASSFDRGSADTQYF. CDR3 DNA sequence: TGTGCCAGCAGCTTCGACAGGGGCAGCGCAGATACGCAGTATTTT.

The chain recombines TRBV15 with TRBJ2-1, with 9 nucleotides matching TRBD1. The CDR3 loop spans 16 amino acids. Germline-derived CDR1 and CDR2 are LNHNV and YYDKDF (reference sequence). V lost 5 bases, J lost 5 bases, and 10 bases stayed unmatched. The CDR3 region is CATSGPGTGLDNEQFF. The CDR3, as DNA: TGTGCCACCAGCGGACCCGGGACAGGGCTCGACAATGAGCAGTTCTTC.